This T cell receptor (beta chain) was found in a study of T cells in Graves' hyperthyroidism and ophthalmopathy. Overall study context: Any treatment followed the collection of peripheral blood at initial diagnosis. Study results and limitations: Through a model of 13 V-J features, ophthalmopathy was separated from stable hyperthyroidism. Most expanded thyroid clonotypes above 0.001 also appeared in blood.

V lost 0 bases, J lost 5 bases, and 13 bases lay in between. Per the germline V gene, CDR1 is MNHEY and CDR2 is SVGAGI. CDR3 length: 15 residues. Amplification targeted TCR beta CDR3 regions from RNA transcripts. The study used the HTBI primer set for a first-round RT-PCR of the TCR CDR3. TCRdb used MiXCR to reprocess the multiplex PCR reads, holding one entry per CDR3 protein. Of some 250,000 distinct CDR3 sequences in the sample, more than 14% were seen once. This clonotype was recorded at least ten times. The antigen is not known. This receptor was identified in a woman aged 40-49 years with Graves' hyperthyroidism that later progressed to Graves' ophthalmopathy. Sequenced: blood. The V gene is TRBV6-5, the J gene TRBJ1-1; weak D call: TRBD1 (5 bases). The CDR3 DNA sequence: TGTGCCAGCAGTTACTCGAATAGGGGAGGAACTGAAGCTTTCTTT. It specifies CASSYSNRGGTEAFF.